This T cell receptor (beta chain) was sequenced for a study of T-cell reconstitution after alpha-beta-depleted transplantation in children. Findings of the study overall: Surviving recipient T cells and thymic progenitors accounted for the high day-60 TCRbeta diversity observed in some patients. The authors attributed T-cell counts and diversity one year after transplant mostly to newly produced T cells. Several hundred graft clones that had expanded were reportedly the source of alpha-beta T cells about two months after transplant.

For TCRbeta, the library was prepared with unique molecular identifiers. TCRdb re-analysed the PCR reads in MiXCR, keeping a single row per CDR3 protein. This sample carries around 700,000 distinct CDR3 sequences, around 13% of them seen once, and the ten largest clones take 0.79%. Trimming took 4 bases from V and 0 from J, leaving 10 bases between them. The CDR3 extends over 15 amino acids. Germline loops: CDR1 DFQATT, CDR2 SNEGSKA (reference sequence). This clonotype was seen at least ten times. No antigen is known for it. J is TRBJ1-6 and V is TRBV20-1; no clear D gene. The source is a girl aged 2-9 years with congenital amegakaryocytic thrombocytopenia, due to receive a stem cell transplant. The sequencing used PBMCs, collected before TCRalphabeta/CD19-depleted stem cell transplant. CDR3 region: CSAIPESSYNSPLHF. In DNA, the CDR3 is TGCAGTGCTATTCCGGAGAGCTCCTATAATTCACCCCTCCACTTT.